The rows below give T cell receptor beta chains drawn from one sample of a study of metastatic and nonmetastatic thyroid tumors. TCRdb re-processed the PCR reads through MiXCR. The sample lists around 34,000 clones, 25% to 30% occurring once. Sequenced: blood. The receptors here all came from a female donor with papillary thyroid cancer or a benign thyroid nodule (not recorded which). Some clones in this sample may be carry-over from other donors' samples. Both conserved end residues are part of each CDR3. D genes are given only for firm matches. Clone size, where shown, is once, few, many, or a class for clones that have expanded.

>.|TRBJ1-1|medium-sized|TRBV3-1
CASSQGTAHTEAFF
TGTGCCAGCAGCCAAGGGACGGCCCACACTGAAGCTTTCTTT
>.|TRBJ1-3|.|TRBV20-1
CSAREEVGNTIYF
TGCAGTGCTAGAGAGGAGGTTGGAAACACCATATATTTT
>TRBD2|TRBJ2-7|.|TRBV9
CASSPGTSGIYEQYF
TGTGCCAGCAGCCCCGGTACTAGCGGGATATACGAGCAGTACTTC
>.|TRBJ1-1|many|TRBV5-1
CASSPWLGRNTEAFF
TGCGCCAGCAGCCCTTGGTTGGGCAGGAACACTGAAGCTTTCTTT
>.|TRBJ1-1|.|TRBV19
CASSPRDLYTEAFF
TGTGCCAGTAGTCCACGGGACCTCTACACTGAAGCTTTCTTT
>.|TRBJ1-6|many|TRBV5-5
CASLKSPLHF
TGTGCCAGCCTCAAATCACCCCTCCACTTT
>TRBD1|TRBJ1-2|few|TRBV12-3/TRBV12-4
CASIQAGGPYGYTF
TGTGCCAGCATTCAAGCAGGGGGCCCCTATGGCTACACCTTC
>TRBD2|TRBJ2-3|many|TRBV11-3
CASSEGDYGTDTQYF
TGTGCCAGCAGCGAAGGGGACTATGGAACAGATACGCAGTATTTT
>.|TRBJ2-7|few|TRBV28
CAITPGGAYEQYF
TGTGCCATCACCCCAGGTGGGGCCTACGAGCAGTACTTC
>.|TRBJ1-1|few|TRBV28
CASSRDRTDTVDFF
TGTGCCAGCAGTCGGGATAGAACAGATACTGTAGATTTCTTT
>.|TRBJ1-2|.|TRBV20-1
CSARDQTGGFHYGYTF
TGCAGTGCTAGAGACCAGACCGGGGGGTTTCACTATGGCTACACCTTC
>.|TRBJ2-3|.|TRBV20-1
CSAASGHSKDTQYF
TGCAGTGCAGCCTCAGGGCATAGCAAAGATACGCAGTATTTT
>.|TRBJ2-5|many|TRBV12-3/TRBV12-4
CASSFKGGETQYF
TGTGCCAGCAGTTTTAAGGGGGGCGAGACCCAGTACTTC
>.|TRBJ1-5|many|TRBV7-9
CASSLEGTSNQPQHF
TGTGCCAGCAGCTTAGAGGGGACCAGCAATCAGCCCCAGCATTTT
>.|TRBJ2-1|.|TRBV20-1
CSANTYNEQFF
TGCAGTGCTAACACCTACAATGAGCAGTTCTTC
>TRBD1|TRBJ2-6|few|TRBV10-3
CAIRDRTAAGANVLTF
TGTGCCATCCGGGACAGAACGGCAGCCGGGGCCAACGTCCTGACTTTC
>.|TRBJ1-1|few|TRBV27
CASSFLGEAFF
TGTGCCAGCAGTTTTCTGGGAGAAGCTTTCTTT
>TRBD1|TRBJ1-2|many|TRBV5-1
CASTTLGQGLGGYTF
TGCGCCAGCACCACCCTGGGACAGGGGCTTGGAGGCTACACCTTC
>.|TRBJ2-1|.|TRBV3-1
CASSPRQEGHEQFF
TGTGCCAGCAGCCCCCGTCAAGAGGGGCATGAGCAGTTCTTC
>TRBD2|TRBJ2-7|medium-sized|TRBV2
CASSETGTRDYEQYF
TGTGCCAGCAGTGAGACCGGGACTAGAGACTACGAGCAGTACTTC
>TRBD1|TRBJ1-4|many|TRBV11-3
CASSLQGEYEKLFF
TGTGCCAGCAGTCTCCAGGGGGAGTATGAAAAACTGTTTTTT
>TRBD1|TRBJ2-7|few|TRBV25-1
CASSRQGVYEQYF
TGTGCCAGCAGTAGACAGGGGGTCTACGAGCAGTACTTC
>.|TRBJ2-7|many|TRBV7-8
CASSSQGFQEQYF
TGTGCCAGCAGCTCACAGGGTTTTCAGGAGCAGTACTTC
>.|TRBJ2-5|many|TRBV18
CASSFNQETQYF
TGTGCCAGCTCATTCAACCAAGAGACCCAGTACTTC
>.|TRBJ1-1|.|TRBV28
CASSIIPRGRRTEAFF
TGTGCCAGCAGTATAATACCACGGGGCCGCCGGACCGAAGCTTTCTTT
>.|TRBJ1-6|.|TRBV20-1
CSASVVQVTSPLHF
TGCAGTGCTAGTGTCGTACAGGTGACATCACCCCTCCACTTT
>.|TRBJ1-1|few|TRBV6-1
CASSQFGVSTEAFF
TGTGCCAGCTCACAATTTGGGGTGAGCACTGAAGCTTTCTTT
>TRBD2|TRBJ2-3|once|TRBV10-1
CASSESCLAGYYGTDTQYF
TGCGCCAGCAGTGAGTCGTGTCTAGCGGGATATTACGGCACAGATACGCAGTATTTT
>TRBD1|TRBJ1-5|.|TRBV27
CASSSRGPDNQPHHF
TGTGCCAGCAGTTCAAGGGGGCCCGACAATCAGCCCCATCATTTT
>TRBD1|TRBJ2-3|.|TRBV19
CASSTGQGATDTQYF
TGTGCCAGTAGTACGGGACAGGGGGCGACAGATACGCAGTATTTT
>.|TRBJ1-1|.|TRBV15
CATSREAGGNTEAFF
TGTGCCACCAGCAGAGAGGCGGGGGGGAACACTGAAGCTTTCTTT
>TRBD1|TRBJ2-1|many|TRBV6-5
CASSYRDRGNSYNEQFF
TGTGCCAGCAGTTATCGGGACAGGGGGAATTCCTACAATGAGCAGTTCTTC
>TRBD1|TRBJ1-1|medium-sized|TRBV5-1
CASSLDQGALNTEAFF
TGCGCCAGCAGCTTGGATCAGGGGGCATTGAACACTGAAGCTTTCTTT
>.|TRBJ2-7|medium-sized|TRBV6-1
CASSGGIGREQYF
TGTGCCAGCAGTGGGGGGATAGGTCGGGAGCAGTACTTC
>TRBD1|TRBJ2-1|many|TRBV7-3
CASSLGQGWNNEQFF
TGTGCCAGCAGCTTAGGACAGGGCTGGAACAATGAGCAGTTCTTC